The subject of this entry is one T cell receptor (beta chain). Its specificity is not known. The source of the sample is a study of cytomegalovirus exposure and HLA in healthy donors. Clones were read by immunoSEQ multiplex PCR, and TCRdb kept only the in-frame ones, dropping some. The data show a few hundred thousand clones, around 90% seen once. General study points: According to the study, roughly 160 TCR beta chains were cytomegalovirus-associated. Subsequent analysis found a tendency for first-cohort TCR clusters to co-occur within the 90 to 150 validation repertoires.

The germline V gene encodes CDR1 LNHDA and CDR2 SQIVND (reference sequence). The length of the CDR3 is 12 residues. V shed 9 bases and J shed 3 bases, with 9 bases lying between them. The specimen sequenced was PBMCs. The sequence came from a young woman in good health and CMV-seronegative. This sequence joins TRBV19 and TRBJ1-5; maybe TRBD1 (5 bases). The CDR3 nucleotides are TGTGCCAGCAGGGATTTCAATCAGCCCCAGCATTTT. Its translation: CASRDFNQPQHF.